This T cell receptor beta chain was obtained from a study of blood T cell repertoires in COVID-19. Study information: Samples taken during acute and convalescent COVID-19 were collected in the United States, Italy and Spain. In each case, the material was cDNA or gDNA derived from T cells, B-cell-depleted T cells, or PBMCs.

The germline gives CDR1 KGHSH, CDR2 LQKENI. Trimming stripped 3 bases from V and 7 bases from J, with 18 bases between. CDR3 length: 16 residues. In the original workflow: It was from reference gene primer amplification that nucleated cell counts were estimated. Repertoires were generated with immunoSEQ multiplex PCR, while TCRdb's copy carries only in-frame clones and drops some. The V and J calls and clone size come from that table; D and trimming were worked out from the DNA. The repertoire consists of more than 110,000 clones, with 84% occurring once and the leading ten covering approximately 45%.

Sequencing used peripheral blood. The origin of this receptor is a human donor in a cohort sampled during active COVID-19. This chain links TRBV18 with TRBJ1-4; D call uncertain. CDR3 amino acids: CASSPDSGSMSEKLFF. Here the CDR3 DNA reads TGTGCCAGCTCACCGGACTCGGGGTCGATGAGTGAAAAACTGTTTTTT. The full variable domain, rest sourced from reference TRBV18 and TRBJ1-4, is NAGVMQNPRHLVRRRGQEARLRCSPMKGHSHVYWYRQLPEEGLKFMVYLQKENIIDESGMPKERFSAEFPKEGPSILRIQQVVRGDSAAYFCASSPDSGSMSEKLFFGSGTQLSVL.